This is a list of T cell receptor beta chains from one sample in a study of PD-L1 blockade in urothelial cancer. Produced via immunoSEQ multiplex PCR; TCRdb's table is partial and in-frame only. The sample has tens of thousands of clones; roughly 84% are singletons. The sequenced sample was PBMCs, obtained around atezolizumab (anti-PD-L1) treatment. The receptors stem from an older woman with urothelial cancer. The CDR3 runs from the conserved cysteine through the conserved F or W. The D gene is left open where the match is weak. Part of the rows lack a size; the others show once, few, many or a class for expanded clones.

J gene	D gene	clone size	V gene	CDR3 protein	CDR3 DNA
TRBJ2-2	TRBD2	few	TRBV2	CASSVAGGSVGELFF	TGTGCCAGCAGTGTAGCGGGGGGATCTGTCGGGGAGCTGTTTTTT
TRBJ1-2	.	.	TRBV4-2	CASSPRAGTNYGYTF	TGTGCCAGCAGCCCCCGCGCAGGTACTAACTATGGCTACACCTTC
TRBJ2-7	.	once	TRBV27	CASSSNYEQYF	TGTGCCAGCAGTTCAAACTACGAGCAGTACTTC
TRBJ1-1	.	.	TRBV6-5	CASSSPGGNTEAFF	TGTGCCAGCAGTTCCCCGGGGGGTAACACTGAAGCTTTCTTT
TRBJ1-2	.	.	TRBV30	CAWSASSGYTF	TGTGCCTGGAGTGCTTCTTCTGGCTACACCTTC
TRBJ2-7	.	.	TRBV11-2	CASGGTASSYEQYF	TGTGCCAGCGGGGGGACTGCAAGCTCCTACGAGCAGTACTTC
TRBJ2-1	.	.	TRBV18	CASSPVQGYMDNEQFF	TGTGCCAGCTCACCAGTCCAGGGGTATATGGACAATGAGCAGTTCTTC
TRBJ1-1	.	few	TRBV6-1	CASSSTGLLTEAFF	TGTGCCAGCAGTAGTACAGGGTTGCTCACTGAAGCTTTCTTT
TRBJ2-7	.	.	TRBV5-1	CASSHDSPAYEQYF	TGCGCCAGCAGTCACGATTCTCCAGCCTACGAGCAGTACTTC
TRBJ1-5	.	few	TRBV10-2	CASSDKQYSNQPQHF	TGCGCCAGCAGTGACAAACAGTATAGCAATCAGCCCCAGCATTTT
TRBJ2-2	TRBD2	.	TRBV5-1	CASTHLAGGPTGELFF	TGCGCCAGCACCCACTTAGCGGGAGGGCCCACCGGGGAGCTGTTTTTT
TRBJ2-1	.	.	TRBV5-1	CASSLLSSYPLNEQFF	TGCGCCAGCAGCTTGCTTAGCAGTTACCCGCTTAATGAGCAGTTCTTC
TRBJ2-3	.	.	TRBV7-8	CASSLAPRGAQDTQYF	TGTGCCAGCAGCTTAGCTCCACGGGGGGCCCAGGATACGCAGTATTTT
TRBJ2-2	TRBD1	.	TRBV7-3	CASSAAGGTGELFF	TGTGCCAGCAGCGCCGCAGGGGGCACCGGGGAGCTGTTTTTT
TRBJ2-7	.	.	TRBV20-1	CSARLGQSYYF	TGCAGTGCTAGACTCGGACAGTCCTACTACTTC
TRBJ1-6	TRBD1	.	TRBV7-6	CASSLSGTGFNSPLHF	TGTGCCAGCAGCTTAAGTGGGACAGGGTTTAATTCACCCCTCCACTTT
TRBJ1-2	.	.	TRBV10-3	CAIRDTGKNYGYTF	TGTGCCATCCGCGACACAGGGAAAAACTATGGCTACACCTTC
TRBJ2-1	TRBD2	.	TRBV7-9	CASSFGGVSYNEQFF	TGTGCCAGCAGCTTCGGGGGGGTCTCCTACAATGAGCAGTTCTTC
TRBJ1-1	TRBD1	.	TRBV9	CASSSREQGDPEAFF	TGTGCCAGCAGCTCTCGGGAACAGGGGGATCCTGAAGCTTTCTTT
TRBJ2-5	TRBD2	.	TRBV5-6	CASSPYWQREGQAQYF	TGTGCCAGCAGCCCGTACTGGCAGCGGGAGGGGCAGGCCCAGTACTTC
TRBJ2-3	.	.	TRBV10-3	CAISSAAASTDTQYF	TGTGCGATCTCATCCGCAGCGGCTAGCACAGATACGCAGTATTTT
TRBJ2-7	TRBD2	.	TRBV4-1	CASSQSGISYEQYF	TGCGCCAGCAGCCAAAGCGGGATCTCCTACGAGCAGTACTTC
TRBJ1-1	.	.	TRBV6-1	CASSGGIWGTEAFF	TGTGCCAGCAGTGGCGGGATTTGGGGCACTGAAGCTTTCTTT
TRBJ2-3	TRBD1	.	TRBV28	CASSPAGTGGTDTQYF	TGTGCCAGCAGTCCCGCCGGGACAGGGGGAACAGATACGCAGTATTTT
TRBJ2-1	.	.	TRBV18	CASSPRFGVENNEQFF	TGTGCCAGCTCACCACGATTTGGAGTAGAGAACAATGAGCAGTTCTTC
TRBJ2-5	.	.	TRBV11-1	CASSFARDNQETQYF	TGTGCCAGCAGCTTTGCCCGGGACAACCAAGAGACCCAGTACTTC
TRBJ1-2	.	few	TRBV6-6	CASSLEGVLGYTF	TGTGCCAGCAGTCTCGAGGGGGTTTTAGGCTACACCTTC
TRBJ2-3	TRBD1	.	TRBV29-1	CSVGRGTGGTDTQYF	TGCAGCGTTGGGCGGGGGACAGGGGGCACAGATACGCAGTATTTT
TRBJ2-6	.	.	TRBV5-8	CASSLDDISGANVLTF	TGTGCCAGCAGCTTGGACGACATCTCTGGGGCCAACGTCCTGACTTTC
TRBJ2-7	.	once	TRBV9	CASSVGIEGISYEQYF	TGTGCCAGCAGCGTCGGGATAGAGGGTATTTCCTACGAGCAGTACTTC
TRBJ2-7	TRBD1	.	TRBV6-5	CASSYATGGASSEQYF	TGTGCCAGCAGTTACGCGACAGGGGGCGCGTCAAGCGAGCAGTACTTC
TRBJ2-1	TRBD1	.	TRBV5-1	CASGLDRVGEQFF	TGCGCCAGCGGCTTGGACAGGGTCGGTGAGCAGTTCTTC
TRBJ1-1	.	.	TRBV7-9	CASSWAGVGEAFF	TGTGCCAGCAGCTGGGCGGGGGTCGGTGAAGCTTTCTTT
TRBJ2-1	TRBD1	once	TRBV6-1	CASSEARTGYHEQFF	TGTGCCAGCAGTGAAGCTCGGACAGGGTATCATGAGCAGTTCTTC
TRBJ1-6	TRBD1	.	TRBV9	CASSVTGDFYNSPLHF	TGTGCCAGCAGCGTAACAGGGGATTTCTATAATTCACCCCTCCACTTT
TRBJ1-6	.	once	TRBV9	CASSPRGRGVGNSPLHF	TGTGCCAGCAGCCCCCGGGGCAGGGGAGTAGGTAATTCACCCCTCCACTTT
TRBJ1-5	.	.	TRBV28	CASSLGGPGNQPQHF	TGTGCCAGCAGTTTGGGGGGGCCGGGCAATCAGCCCCAGCATTTT